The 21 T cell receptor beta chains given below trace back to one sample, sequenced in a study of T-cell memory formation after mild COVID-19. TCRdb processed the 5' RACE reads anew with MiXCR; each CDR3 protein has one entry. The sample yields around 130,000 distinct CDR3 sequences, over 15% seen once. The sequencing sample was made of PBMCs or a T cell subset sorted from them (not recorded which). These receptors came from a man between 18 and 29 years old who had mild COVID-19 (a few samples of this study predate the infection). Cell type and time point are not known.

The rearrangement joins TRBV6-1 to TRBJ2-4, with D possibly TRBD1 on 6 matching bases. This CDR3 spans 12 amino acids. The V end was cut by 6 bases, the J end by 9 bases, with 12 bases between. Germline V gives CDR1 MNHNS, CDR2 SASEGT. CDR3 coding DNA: TGTGCCAGCAGAACGGACAGTGGCATTCAGTACTTC. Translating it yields CASRTDSGIQYF.

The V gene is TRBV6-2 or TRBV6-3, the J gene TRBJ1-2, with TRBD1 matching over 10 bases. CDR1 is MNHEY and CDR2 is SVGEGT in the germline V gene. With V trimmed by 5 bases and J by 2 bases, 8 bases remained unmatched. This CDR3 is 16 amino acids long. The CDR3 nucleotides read TGTGCCAGCAGTGCGTCCGGGACAGGGGAGAACTATGGCTACACCTTC. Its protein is CASSASGTGENYGYTF.

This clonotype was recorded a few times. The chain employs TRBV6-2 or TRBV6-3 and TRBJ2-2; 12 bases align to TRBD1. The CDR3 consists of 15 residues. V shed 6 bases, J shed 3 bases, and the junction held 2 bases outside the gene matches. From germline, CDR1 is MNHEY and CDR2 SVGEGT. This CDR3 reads CASRGQGAYTGELFF. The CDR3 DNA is TGTGCCAGCAGGGGACAGGGGGCTTACACCGGGGAGCTGTTTTTT.

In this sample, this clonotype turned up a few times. The chain's CDR3 is CASSQEVGADTQYF. In nucleotides, the CDR3 is TGCGCCAGCAGCCAAGAGGTGGGGGCAGATACGCAGTATTTT. This rearrangement joins TRBV4-3 to TRBJ2-3; possibly TRBD1 or TRBD2 for D (5 bases each). This CDR3 has 14 amino acids. V lost 0 bases, J lost 4 bases, and 8 bases lay in between. Germline V gene data show CDR1 as LGHNA and CDR2 as YSLEER.

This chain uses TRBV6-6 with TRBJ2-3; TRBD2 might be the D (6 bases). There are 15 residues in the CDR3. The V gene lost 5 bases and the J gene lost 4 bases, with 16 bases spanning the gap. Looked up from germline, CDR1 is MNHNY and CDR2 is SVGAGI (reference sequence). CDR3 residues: CASSPRRRVADTQYF. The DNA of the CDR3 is TGTGCCAGCAGTCCACGAAGGAGGGTAGCAGATACGCAGTATTTT.

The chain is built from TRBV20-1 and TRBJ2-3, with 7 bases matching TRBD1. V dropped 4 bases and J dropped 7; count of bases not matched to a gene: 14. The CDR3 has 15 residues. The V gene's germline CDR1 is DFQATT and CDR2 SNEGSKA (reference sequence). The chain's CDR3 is CSAIPTTGPGHTQYF. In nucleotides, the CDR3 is TGCAGTGCTATACCTACGACAGGGCCGGGACATACGCAGTATTTT.

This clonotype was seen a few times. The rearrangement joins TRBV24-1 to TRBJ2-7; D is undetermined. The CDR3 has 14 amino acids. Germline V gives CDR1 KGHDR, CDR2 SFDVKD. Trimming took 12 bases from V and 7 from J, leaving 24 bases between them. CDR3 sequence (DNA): TGTGCCGCATTCTTGCGGATGGTCCCCCGGGAGCAGTACTTC. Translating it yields CAAFLRMVPREQYF.

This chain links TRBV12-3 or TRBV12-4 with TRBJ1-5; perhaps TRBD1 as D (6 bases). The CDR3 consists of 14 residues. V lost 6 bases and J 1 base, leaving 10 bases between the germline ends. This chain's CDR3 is CASSKQGSNQPQHF. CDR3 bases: TGTGCCAGCAGCAAGCAGGGGAGCAATCAGCCCCAGCATTTT.

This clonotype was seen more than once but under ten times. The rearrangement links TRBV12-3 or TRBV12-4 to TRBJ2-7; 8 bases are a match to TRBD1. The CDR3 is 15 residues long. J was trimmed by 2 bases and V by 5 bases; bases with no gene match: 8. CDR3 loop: CASSNSGTGAYEQYV. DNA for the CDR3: TGTGCCAGCAGTAACTCCGGGACAGGAGCCTACGAGCAGTACGTC.

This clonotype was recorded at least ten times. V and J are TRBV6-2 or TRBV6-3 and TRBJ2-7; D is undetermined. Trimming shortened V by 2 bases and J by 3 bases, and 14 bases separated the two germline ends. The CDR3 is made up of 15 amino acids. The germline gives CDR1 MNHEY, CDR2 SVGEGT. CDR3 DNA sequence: TGTGCCAGCAGTTACAGTCCGGCGGCCTTCTACGAGCAGTACTTC. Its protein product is CASSYSPAAFYEQYF.

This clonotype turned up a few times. The CDR3 sequence is CASTRQRSLANTGELFF. DNA of the CDR3: TGTGCCAGCACCAGACAGAGGAGTTTGGCGAACACCGGGGAGCTGTTTTTT. This sequence joins TRBV6-2 or TRBV6-3 and TRBJ2-2, with TRBD1 as a possible D gene (5 bases). The CDR3 length is 17 residues. The germline V gene encodes CDR1 MNHEY and CDR2 SVGEGT. V lost 7 bases and J 0 bases, leaving 18 bases between the germline ends.

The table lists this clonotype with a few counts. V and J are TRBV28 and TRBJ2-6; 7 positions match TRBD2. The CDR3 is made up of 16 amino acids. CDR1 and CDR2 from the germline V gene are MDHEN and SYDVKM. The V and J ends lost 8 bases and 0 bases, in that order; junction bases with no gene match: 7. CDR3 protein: CASSGDYSSGANVLTF. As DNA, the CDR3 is TGTGCCAGCTCCGGGGACTACTCCTCTGGGGCCAACGTCCTGACTTTC.

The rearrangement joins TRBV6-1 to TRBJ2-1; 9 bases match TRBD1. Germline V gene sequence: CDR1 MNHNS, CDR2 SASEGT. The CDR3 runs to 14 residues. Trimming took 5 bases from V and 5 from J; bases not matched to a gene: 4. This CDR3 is CASSPGTGNNEQFF. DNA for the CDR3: TGTGCCAGCAGTCCCGGGACAGGGAACAATGAGCAGTTCTTC.

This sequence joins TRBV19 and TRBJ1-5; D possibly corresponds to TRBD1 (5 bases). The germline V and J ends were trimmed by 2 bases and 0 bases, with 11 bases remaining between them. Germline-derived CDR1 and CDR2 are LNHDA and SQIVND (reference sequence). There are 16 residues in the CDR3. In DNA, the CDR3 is TGTGCCAGTAGTATACTTGGGGGGAATAGCAATCAGCCCCAGCATTTT. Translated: CASSILGGNSNQPQHF.

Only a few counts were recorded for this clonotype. The CDR3 region is CATSRAAYNEQFF. In DNA, the CDR3 is TGTGCCACCAGCAGAGCTGCCTACAATGAGCAGTTCTTC. The rearrangement joins TRBV15 to TRBJ2-1; D is ambiguous. The germline V and J ends were trimmed by 1 base and 2 bases, with 3 bases remaining between them. The CDR3 has 13 amino acids. Germline values: CDR1 LNHNV, CDR2 YYDKDF (reference sequence).

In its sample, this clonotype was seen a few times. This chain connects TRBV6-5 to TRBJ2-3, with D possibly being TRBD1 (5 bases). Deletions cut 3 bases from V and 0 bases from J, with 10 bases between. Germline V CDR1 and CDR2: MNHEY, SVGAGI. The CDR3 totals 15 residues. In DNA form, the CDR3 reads TGTGCCAGCAGTTATTCACAGGCTAGCACAGATACGCAGTATTTT. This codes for CASSYSQASTDTQYF.

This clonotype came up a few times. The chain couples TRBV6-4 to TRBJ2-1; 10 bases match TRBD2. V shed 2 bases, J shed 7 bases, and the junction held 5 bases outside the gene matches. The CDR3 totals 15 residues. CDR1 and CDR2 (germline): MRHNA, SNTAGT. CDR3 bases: TGTGCCAGCAGTGACCAGCGGGGGGGCCTGAATGAGCAGTTCTTC. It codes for CASSDQRGGLNEQFF.

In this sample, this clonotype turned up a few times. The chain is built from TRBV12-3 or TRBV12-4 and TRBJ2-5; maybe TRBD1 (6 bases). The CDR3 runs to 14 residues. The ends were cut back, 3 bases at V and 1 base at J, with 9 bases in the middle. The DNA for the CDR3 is TGTGCCAGCAGTTTCATCAGGGGCCAAGAGACCCAGTACTTC. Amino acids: CASSFIRGQETQYF.

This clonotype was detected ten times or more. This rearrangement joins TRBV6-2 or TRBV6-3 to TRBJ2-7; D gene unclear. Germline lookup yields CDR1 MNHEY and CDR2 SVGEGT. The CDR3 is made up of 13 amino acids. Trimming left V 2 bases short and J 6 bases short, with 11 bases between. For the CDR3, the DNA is TGTGCCAGCAGTTACGTAGAGAACAGCGAGCAGTACGTC. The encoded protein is CASSYVENSEQYV.

CDR3: CASSYSKGGSMNTEAFF. The CDR3 nucleotides are TGTGCCAGCAGTTACTCGAAAGGGGGCAGCATGAACACTGAAGCTTTCTTT. This chain uses TRBV12-3 or TRBV12-4 with TRBJ1-1; 7 bases match TRBD1. The CDR3 has 17 residues. The ends lost 4 bases at V and 0 bases at J; junction bases unmatched: 11.

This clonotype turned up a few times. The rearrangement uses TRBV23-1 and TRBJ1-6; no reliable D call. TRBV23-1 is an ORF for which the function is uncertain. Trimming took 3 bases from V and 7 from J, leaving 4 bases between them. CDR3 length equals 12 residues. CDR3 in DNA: TGCGCCAGCAGTCAGGGGAATTCACCCCTCCACTTT. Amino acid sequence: CASSQGNSPLHF.